The 23 T cell receptor beta chains listed next were all sequenced from one sample in a study of neurological immune-mediated disorders. TCRdb reprocessed the 5' RACE reads with MiXCR, giving one entry per CDR3 protein. The sample lists 20,000 or so distinct CDR3 sequences; about 10% were seen once. The source material was CD8+ T cells from blood. The receptors derive from a woman between 50 and 59 years old in good health.

This clonotype was seen repeatedly, ten times or more. The chain carries TRBV5-1 and TRBJ2-3; D unresolved. Trimming removed 2 bases at V and 0 bases at J, with 1 base between. Germline assignment: CDR1 SGHRS and CDR2 YFSETQ. CDR3 size: 12 residues. CDR3 nucleotide sequence: TGCGCCAGCAGCTTAAGCACAGATACGCAGTATTTT. Translating it yields CASSLSTDTQYF. Looking up the rest from reference TRBV5-1 and TRBJ2-3 gives the full variable domain: KAGVTQTPRYLIKTRGQQVTLSCSPISGHRSVSWYQQTPGQGLQFLFEYFSETQRNKGNFPGRFSGRQFSNSRSEMNVSTLELGDSALYLCASSLSTDTQYFGPGTRLTVL.

At least ten counts were recorded for this clonotype. The V gene is TRBV15, the J gene TRBJ2-1, with 7 bases identical to TRBD1. The CDR3 is made up of 15 amino acids. V lost 4 bases and J lost 7; bases outside the gene matches: 10. Germline assignment: CDR1 LNHNV and CDR2 YYDKDF (reference sequence). For the CDR3, the DNA is TGTGCCACCAGCACCTCTGACAGGGTGGCAAATGAGCAGTTCTTC. Its translation is CATSTSDRVANEQFF.

By share of the sample, this clonotype is medium-sized. The chain links TRBV15 to TRBJ2-7; no clear D gene. This CDR3 region has 15 residues. From germline, CDR1 is LNHNV and CDR2 YYDKDF (reference sequence). The ends were cut back, 1 base at V and 0 bases at J, with 10 bases in the middle. The CDR3 DNA sequence: TGTGCCACCAGCAGAGGTTCAGCAGCCTCCTACGAGCAGTACTTC. Translated: CATSRGSAASYEQYF.

As for this clonotype: A much larger clonotype is one base distant, so this may be a read error. The chain employs TRBV27 and TRBJ2-4; maybe TRBD1 (5 bases). The germline V gene has CDR1 MNHEY and CDR2 SMNVEV (reference sequence). The CDR3 has 15 amino acids. CDR3 in amino acids: CASILFAGAKNIQYF. The CDR3 DNA is TGTGCCAGCATTTTATTTGCAGGGGCCAAAAACATTCAGTACTTC.

This clonotype occurred many times. The chain recombines TRBV5-5 with TRBJ2-5; D is unresolved. V was cut by 2 bases and J by 3 bases, with 11 bases left in between. Germline V gene data show CDR1 as SGHKS and CDR2 as YYEKEE (reference sequence). This CDR3 is built from 14 residues. CDR3 bases: TGTGCCAGCAGCTTATCCCGGGCTGAAGAGACCCAGTACTTC. Translated, it gives CASSLSRAEETQYF.

This clonotype was seen at least ten times. The V call is TRBV4-1, the J call TRBJ1-4; D gene unclear. The germline CDR1 and CDR2 sequences are MGHRA and YSYEKL. The CDR3 is made up of 12 amino acids. V was pared by 6 bases and J by 7 bases, with 9 bases between. CDR3 region: CASRGFGEKLFF. DNA for the CDR3: TGCGCCAGCAGAGGGTTTGGTGAAAAACTGTTTTTT.

This clonotype was recorded many times. CDR3 in DNA: TGTGCCAGCAGTTACCGCCGGGGGAATCAGCCCCAGCATTTT. The encoded protein is CASSYRRGNQPQHF. The chain carries TRBV6-2 or TRBV6-3 and TRBJ1-5; D perhaps matches TRBD1 (5 bases). V lost 2 bases and J lost 4, with 9 bases in between. CDR3 size: 14 residues. The V gene's germline CDR1 is MNHEY and CDR2 SVGEGT.

There are many counts of this clonotype. V usage is TRBV20-1 and J usage is TRBJ2-7; 14 positions agree with TRBD2. The germline V gene has CDR1 DFQATT and CDR2 SNEGSKA (reference sequence). The ends lost 0 bases at V and 4 bases at J; junction bases unmatched: 5. This CDR3 has 16 residues. CDR3 coding DNA: TGCAGTGCTAGAGATCCGGGACTAGCGGGAGAGTACGAGCAGTACTTC. This gives the protein CSARDPGLAGEYEQYF.

Ten or more counts support this clonotype. J is TRBJ2-1 and V is TRBV5-6; TRBD1 matches at 9 bases. This CDR3 has 14 residues. J lost 7 bases, V lost 4 bases, and 6 bases had no gene match. The germline CDR1 and CDR2 sequences are SGHDT and YYEEEE. The CDR3 sequence: CASSAGTGLNEQFF. Written as DNA, the CDR3 is TGTGCCAGCAGCGCCGGGACAGGGCTTAATGAGCAGTTCTTC.

The table lists this clonotype with many counts. The genes are TRBV7-9 and TRBJ2-7; D ambiguous. The CDR3 extends over 12 amino acids. CDR1 and CDR2 from the germline V gene are SEHNR and FQNEAQ (reference sequence). Trimming took 3 bases from V and 3 from J, leaving 6 bases between them. The CDR3 protein is CASSFRYYEQYF. CDR3 DNA sequence: TGTGCCAGCAGCTTCAGATACTACGAGCAGTACTTC.

By frequency in the sample, this clonotype is medium-sized (0.01 to 0.1%). The V call is TRBV7-9, the J call TRBJ2-7, with unresolved D. V lost 5 bases, J lost 2 bases, and 7 bases lay in between. This CDR3 is built from 12 residues. Germline CDR1 is SEHNR and CDR2 is FQNEAQ (reference sequence). CDR3 in DNA: TGTGCCAGCAGCCAACTTCCCTACGAGCAGTACTTC. It is translated as CASSQLPYEQYF.

This clonotype was seen at least ten times. The chain recombines TRBV7-2 with TRBJ2-7; possible D gene TRBD1, 5 bases. The CDR3 is 14 residues long. Germline V lookup: CDR1 SGHTA, CDR2 FQGNSA. Trimming removed 5 bases from V and 2 bases from J, with 13 bases in between. This chain's CDR3 is CASSRTTDAYEQYF. The DNA of the CDR3 is TGTGCCAGCAGCCGTACGACAGACGCCTACGAGCAGTACTTC.

At least ten counts were recorded for this clonotype. The chain joins TRBV6-5 to TRBJ2-2, with 9 bases lining up with TRBD1. There are 14 residues in the CDR3. V lost 8 bases and J lost 7; bases outside the gene matches: 8. The V gene's germline CDR1 is MNHEY and CDR2 SVGAGI. The CDR3 reads CASGPTGGYGELFF. Here the CDR3 DNA reads TGTGCCAGCGGACCGACAGGGGGTTACGGGGAGCTGTTTTTT.

This clonotype appeared many times. This chain joins TRBV7-6 and TRBJ2-1, with D hard to call. Germline CDR1 is SGHVS and CDR2 is FNYEAQ. The CDR3 totals 14 residues. V was cut by 4 bases and J by 5 bases, with 12 bases left in between. Here the CDR3 reads CASSSRFPDNEQFF. The CDR3 DNA follows: TGTGCCAGCAGCTCGCGTTTCCCCGACAATGAGCAGTTCTTC.

This clonotype was found many times. J is TRBJ2-2 and V is TRBV28; D not certain. The germline gives CDR1 MDHEN, CDR2 SYDVKM. The CDR3 is made up of 11 amino acids. The germline V and J ends were trimmed by 8 bases and 1 base, with 2 bases remaining between them. CDR3 sequence reads: CASGNTGELFF. DNA of the CDR3: TGTGCCAGCGGGAACACCGGGGAGCTGTTTTTT.

This clonotype was detected many times. CDR3 amino acids: CASSSLSPDEQFF. The CDR3 DNA reads as TGTGCCAGCAGCTCATTATCCCCTGATGAGCAGTTCTTC. V gene TRBV7-2 combines with J gene TRBJ2-1; D gene ambiguous. The germline V and J ends were trimmed by 4 bases and 8 bases, with 12 bases remaining between them. This CDR3 is built from 13 residues. CDR1 and CDR2 from the germline V gene are SGHTA and FQGNSA.

There are a few counts of this clonotype. Here the CDR3 reads CSARGAGGSSGSAGELFF. The CDR3 DNA reads TGCAGTGCTAGAGGTGCAGGAGGGAGTAGTGGATCGGCCGGGGAGCTGTTTTTT. J is TRBJ2-2 and V is TRBV20-1; weak D call: TRBD2 (6 bases). The germline gives CDR1 DFQATT, CDR2 SNEGSKA (reference sequence). V was pared by 1 base and J by 6 bases, with 24 bases between. This CDR3 has 18 amino acids.

This clonotype was observed many times. The J gene is TRBJ1-1, the V gene TRBV20-1, with TRBD1 as a possible D gene (5 bases). The CDR3 is made up of 13 amino acids. With 1 base removed from V and 3 bases from J, the gap between germline ends came to 9 bases. CDR1 DFQATT and CDR2 SNEGSKA come from the germline V gene (reference sequence). CDR3 sequence: CSARGVGDTEAFF. CDR3 sequence (DNA): TGCAGTGCTAGAGGGGTGGGGGACACTGAAGCTTTCTTT.

In this sample, this clonotype turned up many times. This chain joins TRBV5-1 and TRBJ2-3, with TRBD2 matching over 11 bases. Germline lookup yields CDR1 SGHRS and CDR2 YFSETQ. V gave up 3 bases and J gave up 5 bases; unmatched junction bases: 2. The CDR3 sequence is 14 residues long. The CDR3 sequence is CASSSGTSGDTQYF. The CDR3 DNA sequence: TGCGCCAGCAGCTCCGGGACTAGCGGAGATACGCAGTATTTT.

This clonotype was recorded many times. The chain uses TRBV7-8 and TRBJ2-1; the D is unclear. V lost 5 bases, J lost 4 bases, and 15 bases lay in between. The CDR3 runs 15 residues. Per the germline V gene, CDR1 is SGHVS and CDR2 is FQNEAQ. The CDR3 protein is CASSPMTRIYNEQFF. The CDR3, as DNA: TGTGCCAGCAGCCCAATGACAAGAATATACAATGAGCAGTTCTTC.

This clonotype occurred many times. The chain links TRBV5-1 to TRBJ2-2; 7 nucleotides align to TRBD2. Germline lookup yields CDR1 SGHRS and CDR2 YFSETQ. The CDR3 is made up of 16 amino acids. The J segment lost 0 bases and the V segment lost 4 bases, leaving 6 bases of the junction unmatched. CDR3 residues: CASSSSGLSNTGELFF. The CDR3 DNA is TGCGCCAGCAGCAGTAGCGGGCTATCGAACACCGGGGAGCTGTTTTTT.

This clonotype was found a few times. The rearrangement uses TRBV18 and TRBJ2-3; D uncertain. CDR3 size: 16 residues. Between the trimmed V and J ends, which lost 3 bases and 0 bases, there was a span of 13 bases. The germline CDR1 and CDR2 sequences are KGHSH and LQKENI. The CDR3 is CASSPRQALSTDTQYF. The CDR3 DNA sequence: TGTGCCAGCTCACCCCGGCAGGCCCTCAGCACAGATACGCAGTATTTT.

This clonotype was seen repeatedly, ten times or more. The chain has TRBV6-2 or TRBV6-3 and TRBJ1-5; D gene ambiguous. The germline CDR1 and CDR2 sequences are MNHEY and SVGEGT. This CDR3 is built from 14 residues. The germline V and J ends were trimmed by 8 bases and 0 bases, with 11 bases remaining between them. The CDR3 sequence is CASHRRSSNQPQHF. DNA for the CDR3: TGTGCCAGCCACAGACGAAGTAGCAATCAGCCCCAGCATTTT.